This TCR beta chain was identified during a study of blood T cell repertoires in COVID-19. Study-wide context: The origin of the acute and convalescent COVID-19 samples was the United States, Italy and Spain.

The assay was immunoSEQ multiplex PCR, and TCRdb's table has in-frame clones only and misses some. The repertoire holds about 92,000 clones, with over 80% as singletons. The CDR3 is 13 amino acids. Germline V gene lookup returns CDR1 SQVTM and CDR2 ANQGSEA. The V end lost 3 bases, the J end lost 4 bases, and 12 bases lay between the germline ends. The chain combines TRBV29-1 with TRBJ2-5; D not resolved. The sequencing sample was made of peripheral blood. This TCR came from a woman older than 75 with active or convalescent COVID-19. The CDR3 coding sequence is TGCAGCGTTGAGAGGCAGCTAAGAGAGACCCAGTACTTC. Amino acid sequence: CSVERQLRETQYF.